The 32 T cell receptor beta chains presented below share a single source sample, sequenced in a study of OX40 agonist ivuxolimab in advanced cancers. Produced via immunoSEQ multiplex PCR; TCRdb's table is partial and in-frame only. Of some 30,000 clones listed, roughly 84% are singletons. This sample comprised CD4+ or CD8+ T cells sorted from blood, obtained in a trial of the OX40 agonist ivuxolimab. These TCRs come from an adult with an advanced solid tumor such as melanoma, head and neck, liver or kidney cancer.

J is TRBJ2-1 and V is TRBV19; D ambiguous. This CDR3 comprises 13 residues. Germline V gene sequence: CDR1 LNHDA, CDR2 SQIVND (reference sequence). With 3 bases removed from V and 1 base from J, the gap between germline ends came to 4 bases. The CDR3 DNA reads TGTGCCAGTAGTATTGATTCCTACAATGAGCAGTTCTTC. It yields the protein CASSIDSYNEQFF.

This chain joins TRBV5-1 and TRBJ2-2; D ambiguous. The CDR3 length is 13 residues. V lost 4 bases to trimming and J lost 5 bases, with 9 bases between them. Germline V lookup: CDR1 SGHRS, CDR2 YFSETQ. The CDR3 region has the DNA TGCGCCAGCAGCGTGGACGGGACCGGGGAGCTGTTTTTT. Amino acids: CASSVDGTGELFF.

The V call is TRBV4-3, the J call TRBJ2-5; a weak D match, TRBD2 (6 bases). Germline values: CDR1 LGHNA, CDR2 YSLEER. Trimming took off 4 bases at V and 0 bases at J, with 24 bases between the two ends. The CDR3 runs to 19 residues. DNA for the CDR3: TGCGCCAGCAGCCCCCAAGCCCCGACTTCGGGGGTTTACCAAGAGACCCAGTACTTC. Its protein is CASSPQAPTSGVYQETQYF.

This chain uses TRBV7-2 with TRBJ1-5, with a possible D match to TRBD1 (6 bases). Germline lookup yields CDR1 SGHTA and CDR2 FQGNSA. The CDR3 is made up of 14 amino acids. Trimming shortened V by 1 base and J by 6 bases, and 10 bases separated the two germline ends. The DNA for the CDR3 is TGTGCCAGCAGCTTAGGCGGGGGCCTTCAGCCCCAGCATTTT. Its protein product is CASSLGGGLQPQHF.

This clone occurred once. J is TRBJ1-1 and V is TRBV9, with D tentatively TRBD1 (6 bases). The germline CDR1 and CDR2 sequences are SGDLS and YYNGEE. V was shortened by 1 base and J by 0 bases, with 13 bases between the two germline ends. The CDR3 loop spans 16 amino acids. CDR3 bases: TGTGCCAGCAGCGTAACCCCGGACAGTATGAACACTGAAGCTTTCTTT. Its protein is CASSVTPDSMNTEAFF.

This chain connects TRBV2 to TRBJ2-3, with a tentative D call TRBD1 (5 bases). Trimming took off 9 bases at V and 1 base at J, with 8 bases between the two ends. The V gene's germline CDR1 is SNHLY and CDR2 FYNNEI. This CDR3 region has 12 residues. The CDR3 nucleotides read TGTGCCAGGGAACAGGGCACAGATACGCAGTATTTT. The encoded protein is CAREQGTDTQYF.

This clone is labeled as medium-sized. The chain carries TRBV29-1 and TRBJ2-6; D remains ambiguous. V lost 4 bases and J lost 0, with 7 bases in between. Germline V gene lookup returns CDR1 SQVTM and CDR2 ANQGSEA. The CDR3 extends over 14 amino acids. DNA of the CDR3: TGCAGCGTTGGACACACCTCTGGGGCCAACGTCCTGACTTTC. Residues: CSVGHTSGANVLTF.

The CDR3 reads CASSASPGTPYNGYTF. As DNA, the CDR3 is TGTGCCAGCAGCGCTTCTCCGGGGACACCCTATAATGGCTACACCTTC. This chain connects TRBV7-3 to TRBJ1-2, with a possible D match to TRBD1 (6 bases). Trimming left V 5 bases short and J 6 bases short, with 22 bases between. From germline, CDR1 is SGHTA and CDR2 FQGTGA. CDR3 length: 16 amino acids.

This chain links TRBV27 with TRBJ2-3, with D perhaps TRBD1 (6 bases). The CDR3 loop spans 14 amino acids. Germline values: CDR1 MNHEY, CDR2 SMNVEV (reference sequence). The V and J ends lost 7 bases and 4 bases respectively, with 15 bases between them. The CDR3 loop reads CASTLGSGADTQYF. Here the CDR3 DNA reads TGTGCCAGCACCCTAGGGTCAGGGGCAGATACGCAGTATTTT.

The chain combines TRBV28 with TRBJ1-1, with TRBD1 matching over 7 bases. CDR1 is MDHEN, CDR2 SYDVKM, per germline. The ends lost 8 bases at V and 8 bases at J; junction bases unmatched: 2. The CDR3 loop spans 10 amino acids. The CDR3 region is CASRDREAFF. In DNA form, the CDR3 reads TGTGCCAGCCGGGACAGAGAAGCTTTCTTT.

The chain joins TRBV27 to TRBJ2-1, with TRBD2 matching over 12 bases. This CDR3 has 13 residues. V dropped 6 bases and J dropped 6; count of bases not matched to a gene: 0. Germline-derived CDR1 and CDR2 are MNHEY and SMNVEV (reference sequence). CDR3 amino acids: CASRLAGGNEQFF. Here the CDR3 DNA reads TGTGCCAGCAGACTAGCGGGAGGCAATGAGCAGTTCTTC.

This chain connects TRBV28 to TRBJ2-3; D remains unclear. The CDR3 runs to 14 residues. The V and J ends lost 6 bases and 2 bases respectively, with 12 bases between them. CDR1 and CDR2 (germline): MDHEN, SYDVKM. CDR3 amino acids: CASSLSDNTDTQYF. The CDR3 DNA is TGTGCCAGCAGCTTGTCCGACAACACAGATACGCAGTATTTT.

There are a few counts of this clone. The genes are TRBV2 and TRBJ2-7, with 7 bases that match TRBD1. The germline V gene encodes CDR1 SNHLY and CDR2 FYNNEI. CDR3 length equals 14 residues. V lost 11 bases, J lost 3 bases, and 13 bases stayed unmatched. The CDR3 region has the DNA TGTGCCGTTAGGCTCCGGGACAGAGTCTACGAGCAGTACTTC. Encoded protein: CAVRLRDRVYEQYF.

This rearrangement joins TRBV6-4 to TRBJ2-5; 9 positions match TRBD2. The germline V gene has CDR1 MRHNA and CDR2 SNTAGT. V was pared by 6 bases and J by 2 bases, with 4 bases of the junction left unmatched. The CDR3 has 14 residues. CDR3 DNA sequence: TGTGCCAGCAGCCCTAGCGGGACTCAAGAGACCCAGTACTTC. Amino acids: CASSPSGTQETQYF.

Concerning this clone: At the DNA level, this CDR3 is encoded by other sequences in the same sample as well. This chain joins TRBV5-6 and TRBJ1-1; unclear D gene. The germline gives CDR1 SGHDT, CDR2 YYEEEE. V was pared by 0 bases and J by 2 bases, with 8 bases between. The CDR3 is 14 amino acids. The CDR3 DNA reads TGTGCCAGCAGCTTGGGGTGGGGAAACACTGAAGCTTTCTTT. Its protein product is CASSLGWGNTEAFF.

The V gene is TRBV27, the J gene TRBJ2-3; D is perhaps TRBD1 or TRBD2 (5 bases each). Germline V gene lookup returns CDR1 MNHEY and CDR2 SMNVEV (reference sequence). This CDR3 has 15 amino acids. V was clipped by 2 bases and J by 2 bases, with 11 bases between them. The CDR3 nucleotides read TGTGCCAGCAGTTTAAGGTGGGGGAACACAGATACGCAGTATTTT. It is translated as CASSLRWGNTDTQYF.

This CDR3 is CASSPGQGATDTQYF. Here the CDR3 DNA reads TGTGCCAGCAGCCCGGGACAGGGGGCCACAGATACGCAGTATTTT. The chain combines TRBV7-6 with TRBJ2-3, with TRBD1 matching over 12 bases. The V gene end was trimmed by 5 bases and the J gene end by 2 bases; junction bases not matched to a gene: 2. This CDR3 has 15 residues. Germline CDR1 SGHVS, CDR2 FNYEAQ. Full variable domain (outside the CDR3, taken from reference TRBV7-6 and TRBJ2-3): GAGVSQSPRYKVTKRGQDVALRCDPISGHVSLYWYRQALGQGPEFLTYFNYEAQQDKSGLPNDRFSAERPEGSISTLTIQRTEQRDSAMYRCASSPGQGATDTQYFGPGTRLTVL.

This chain joins TRBV4-3 and TRBJ1-1; D is unclear. The CDR3 covers 15 residues. V gave up 0 bases and J gave up 3 bases, with 11 bases separating them. Looked up from germline, CDR1 is LGHNA and CDR2 is YSLEER. The CDR3 is CASSQDRGGYTEAFF. CDR3 coding DNA: TGCGCCAGCAGCCAAGATCGGGGAGGGTACACTGAAGCTTTCTTT.

CDR3 in amino acids: CAWSVDSSYEQYF. DNA for the CDR3: TGTGCCTGGAGTGTAGACAGCTCCTACGAGCAGTACTTC. The rearrangement uses TRBV30 and TRBJ2-7, with TRBD1 as a possible D gene (5 bases). Trimming removed 0 bases from V and 0 bases from J, with 6 bases in between. The CDR3 is 13 amino acids. Germline-derived CDR1 and CDR2 are GTSNPN and SVGIG (reference sequence).

The chain uses TRBV4-3 and TRBJ1-4; unclear D gene. CDR3 length: 16 amino acids. Germline CDR1 is LGHNA and CDR2 is YSLEER. Trimming left V 0 bases short and J 13 bases short, with 21 bases between. This CDR3 reads CASSQEDFARSESLFF. In DNA form, the CDR3 reads TGCGCCAGCAGCCAAGAAGACTTCGCCCGCTCGGAATCACTGTTTTTT.

This chain's CDR3 is CASSRTGGGSNTEAFF. For the CDR3, the DNA is TGTGCCAGCTCCCGGACAGGGGGGGGTTCGAACACTGAAGCTTTCTTT. This sequence joins TRBV2 and TRBJ1-1, with 10 nucleotides matching TRBD1. Germline values: CDR1 SNHLY, CDR2 FYNNEI. This CDR3 has 16 residues. The J segment lost 1 base and the V segment lost 8 bases, leaving 10 bases of the junction unmatched.

This clone came up once. This chain connects TRBV4-1 to TRBJ2-3; D ambiguous. Trimming removed 0 bases at V and 4 bases at J, with 17 bases between. This CDR3 is 17 amino acids long. Per the germline V gene, CDR1 is MGHRA and CDR2 is YSYEKL. The CDR3 protein is CASSQDKALGRADTQYF. The CDR3 region has the DNA TGCGCCAGCAGCCAAGATAAGGCCCTGGGAAGGGCAGATACGCAGTATTTT.

This clone is labeled as medium-sized. The chain uses TRBV18 and TRBJ2-3, with D maybe TRBD1 (5 bases). The CDR3 has 16 residues. Deletions cut 0 bases from V and 0 bases from J, with 10 bases between. Germline CDR1 KGHSH, CDR2 LQKENI. CDR3 amino acids: CASSPPDSSSTDTQYF. The CDR3 region has the DNA TGTGCCAGCTCACCACCAGACAGCTCTAGCACAGATACGCAGTATTTT.

The gene calls are TRBV6-6 and TRBJ1-5, with D unresolved. Germline-derived CDR1 and CDR2 are MNHNY and SVGAGI (reference sequence). Deletions cut 4 bases from V and 2 bases from J, with 15 bases between. This CDR3 contains 16 residues. The CDR3 DNA is TGTGCCAGCAGTTTGTCTAGCTACTTACGCAATCAGCCCCAGCATTTT. As protein: CASSLSSYLRNQPQHF.

The chain combines TRBV15 with TRBJ2-7; tentatively, D is TRBD2 (6 bases). The CDR3 has 15 amino acids. The ends were cut back, 0 bases at V and 2 bases at J, with 11 bases in the middle. Germline loops: CDR1 LNHNV, CDR2 YYDKDF (reference sequence). The CDR3 bases are TGTGCCACCAGCAGAGAACTTATAGCGGCCTACGAGCAGTACTTC. Its translation: CATSRELIAAYEQYF.

The chain employs TRBV28 and TRBJ1-1, with D unclear. Germline CDR1 and CDR2: MDHEN and SYDVKM. The ends were cut back, 3 bases at V and 1 base at J, with 6 bases in the middle. The CDR3 totals 13 residues. The CDR3 nucleotides are TGTGCCAGCAGTTTCAGACCGAACACTGAAGCTTTCTTT. Protein product: CASSFRPNTEAFF.

V is TRBV28 and J is TRBJ2-7; D is unresolved. CDR1 is MDHEN and CDR2 is SYDVKM in the germline V gene. V lost 7 bases and J lost 2, with 9 bases in between. The CDR3 runs to 12 residues. As DNA, the CDR3 is TGTGCCAGCACCGGGCCTACCTACGAGCAGTACTTC. Protein sequence: CASTGPTYEQYF.

As regards this clone: At one end, the junction sequence differs from germline, possibly due to a read error. CDR3 nucleotide sequence: TGTGCTAGCAGCAATAACTATGGGCAGGGGTTGTACGAGCAGTACTTC. Translation: CASSNNYGQGLYEQYF. This rearrangement joins TRBV7-7 to TRBJ2-7, with a weak D call TRBD1 (6 bases). The CDR3 runs 16 residues. Germline loops: CDR1 SSHAT, CDR2 FNYEAQ (reference sequence).

The chain has TRBV28 and TRBJ2-7, with a possible D match to TRBD1 (6 bases). Trimming stripped 4 bases from V and 3 bases from J, with 13 bases between. Germline-derived CDR1 and CDR2 are MDHEN and SYDVKM. This CDR3 has 14 amino acids. The CDR3 region is CASSSPRTVYEQYF. CDR3 nucleotide sequence: TGTGCCAGCAGTTCCCCAAGGACAGTCTACGAGCAGTACTTC.

This chain joins TRBV11-2 and TRBJ2-7, with 8 bases fitting TRBD1. There are 14 residues in the CDR3. Germline CDR1 is SGHAT and CDR2 is FQNNGV. The V and J ends lost 7 bases and 6 bases, in that order; junction bases with no gene match: 11. Here the CDR3 reads CASTLLDRGGEQYF. CDR3 bases: TGTGCCAGCACCCTACTTGACAGGGGAGGCGAGCAGTACTTC.

This clone showed up just a few times. The CDR3: CATLPRYGVREQFF. CDR3 coding DNA: TGTGCCACCCTGCCTAGGTACGGTGTCAGAGAGCAGTTCTTC. This chain connects TRBV7-9 to TRBJ2-1; D is ambiguous. Trimming stripped 10 bases from V and 10 bases from J, with 23 bases between. The germline gives CDR1 SEHNR, CDR2 FQNEAQ (reference sequence). The CDR3 consists of 14 residues.

In nucleotides, the CDR3 is TGTGCCAGCAGTACCAACTCGGGACAGGGCTTCTCTGGGGCCAACGTCCTGACTTTC. Its protein product is CASSTNSGQGFSGANVLTF. The chain links TRBV28 to TRBJ2-6; 9 bases line up with TRBD1. CDR3 length: 19 amino acids. Trimming removed 5 bases from V and 0 bases from J; junction bases left unmatched: 11. The germline gives CDR1 MDHEN, CDR2 SYDVKM.